The rows below give T cell receptor beta chains drawn from one sample of a study of shared clonotypes between healthy human individuals. The repertoire was sequenced with immunoSEQ multiplex PCR; TCRdb's copy has only in-frame clones and lacks some. This table holds 400,000 to 500,000 clones, over 60% found once. The sample comprised PBMCs. These TCRs come from a woman in her thirties or forties in good health. Some clones in this sample may be carry-over from other donors' samples. Both conserved end residues are part of each CDR3. D genes are given only for firm matches. A clone size is listed for some rows: how often the clone was seen (once, few, many), or a class if it is expanded.

clone_size d_call j_call v_call cdr3_aa cdr3_nt
few NA TRBJ1-2 TRBV7-6 CASSPAGSGWGYGYTF TGTGCCAGCAGCCCCGCCGGGAGTGGCTGGGGCTATGGCTACACCTTC
NA NA TRBJ2-2 TRBV30 CAWSRGWTTGELFF TGTGCCTGGAGTCGGGGCTGGACCACCGGGGAGCTGTTTTTT
few NA TRBJ1-1 TRBV5-1 CASSPMSGGKDGEAFF TGCGCCAGCAGCCCAATGAGTGGGGGCAAGGATGGTGAAGCTTTCTTT
NA NA TRBJ2-7 TRBV7-2 CASSLGSQSSYEQYF TGTGCCAGCAGCTTAGGCAGCCAGAGCTCCTACGAGCAGTACTTC
few TRBD2 TRBJ2-1 TRBV30 CAWSMGLAGSYNEQFF TGTGCCTGGAGTATGGGACTAGCGGGCTCCTACAATGAGCAGTTCTTC
NA NA TRBJ2-2 TRBV7-6 CASSFLSNTGELFF TGTGCCAGCAGCTTTCTTTCGAACACCGGGGAGCTGTTTTTT
NA TRBD1 TRBJ2-7 TRBV11-2 CASSLGTGLYEQYF TGTGCCAGCAGCTTAGGGACAGGACTCTACGAGCAGTACTTC
once TRBD1 TRBJ1-4 TRBV28 CASSFWQGAGKLFF TGTGCCAGCAGTTTCTGGCAGGGGGCTGGAAAACTGTTTTTT
NA NA TRBJ2-2 TRBV6-5 CASSYLGGSGELFF TGTGCCAGCAGTTACTTGGGGGGATCCGGGGAGCTGTTTTTT
NA NA TRBJ2-7 TRBV5-1 CASSLASAYSYEQYF TGCGCCAGCAGCTTGGCTAGCGCCTACTCCTACGAGCAGTACTTC
once NA TRBJ2-2 TRBV16 CASSPGTRGHTGELFF TGTGCCAGCAGTCCAGGGACCCGGGGGCACACCGGGGAGCTGTTTTTT
NA NA TRBJ2-2 TRBV11-2 CASSSGQRSTGELFF TGTGCCAGCAGCTCCGGACAGAGAAGCACCGGGGAGCTGTTTTTT
many NA TRBJ1-4 TRBV29-1 CSVELPGGEKLFF TGCAGCGTTGAACTACCCGGGGGTGAAAAACTGTTTTTT
NA NA TRBJ2-1 TRBV5-8 CASRPYGREGVQFF TGTGCCAGCAGGCCTTATGGTCGTGAGGGAGTTCAGTTCTTC
NA NA TRBJ1-1 TRBV2 CASSPEAVNTEAFF TGTGCCAGCAGCCCTGAGGCCGTGAACACTGAAGCTTTCTTT
NA TRBD2 TRBJ2-7 TRBV28 CASSFVASGYF TGTGCCAGCAGTTTCGTGGCTAGCGGATACTTC
NA TRBD1 TRBJ1-5 TRBV27 CASSDRGQPQHF TGTGCCAGCAGCGACAGGGGACAGCCCCAGCATTTT